The TCR beta chain under discussion was sequenced for a study of blood T cells in healthy people across ages. The authors ran a second PCR of about 6 to 11 cycles using a sample-barcoded 5' primer and a J-beta primer mix. MiXCR was run by TCRdb on the 5' RACE reads, yielding one entry per CDR3 protein. The table records around 1,100,000 distinct CDR3 sequences, more than 30% of them present only once. Total RNA amounts of at least 5 micrograms were extracted per sample. V shed 5 bases, J shed 5 bases, and the junction held 6 bases outside the gene matches. Germline V gene sequence: CDR1 DFQATT, CDR2 SNEGSKA (reference sequence). The length of the CDR3 is 13 residues. Study-wide findings and caveats: Among long-lived donors, naive CD4+ cells were more numerous and diversity higher than in aged donors.

This clonotype occurred a few times. Its antigen is as yet unknown. The chain joins TRBV20-1 to TRBJ1-1, with 9 bases matching TRBD1. The specimen sequenced was blood. The TCR comes from a man between 18 and 35 years old in good health. CDR3 sequence (DNA): TGCAGTGCTGGGACAGGGCGGGAAACTGAAGCTTTCTTT. Its protein product is CSAGTGRETEAFF.